The source of this TCR beta chain is a study of cytomegalovirus exposure and HLA in healthy donors. Study-level findings and limits: Equally common other TCR beta chains were less clonally expanded than HLA-associated ones, a later analysis found.

PCR involved 60 Vbeta and 13 Jbeta primers. The data were produced by immunoSEQ multiplex PCR, yet TCRdb's version contains in-frame clones alone and is incomplete. The sample consists of some 160,000 clones, approximately 68% of them appearing once. Trimming at V came to 0 bases and at J to 4 bases, leaving 5 bases not matched to a gene. Germline assignment: CDR1 SGHRS and CDR2 YFSETQ. The CDR3 covers 16 residues. On this clone itself: Its antigen is not known.

Sequenced: PBMCs. The source is a man aged 55 to 70 in good health and CMV-seronegative. The rearrangement links TRBV5-1 to TRBJ1-5; 9 nucleotides line up with TRBD1. This CDR3 reads CASSLDGTGFNQPQHF. Here the CDR3 DNA reads TGCGCCAGCAGCTTGGACGGGACAGGGTTTAATCAGCCCCAGCATTTT.